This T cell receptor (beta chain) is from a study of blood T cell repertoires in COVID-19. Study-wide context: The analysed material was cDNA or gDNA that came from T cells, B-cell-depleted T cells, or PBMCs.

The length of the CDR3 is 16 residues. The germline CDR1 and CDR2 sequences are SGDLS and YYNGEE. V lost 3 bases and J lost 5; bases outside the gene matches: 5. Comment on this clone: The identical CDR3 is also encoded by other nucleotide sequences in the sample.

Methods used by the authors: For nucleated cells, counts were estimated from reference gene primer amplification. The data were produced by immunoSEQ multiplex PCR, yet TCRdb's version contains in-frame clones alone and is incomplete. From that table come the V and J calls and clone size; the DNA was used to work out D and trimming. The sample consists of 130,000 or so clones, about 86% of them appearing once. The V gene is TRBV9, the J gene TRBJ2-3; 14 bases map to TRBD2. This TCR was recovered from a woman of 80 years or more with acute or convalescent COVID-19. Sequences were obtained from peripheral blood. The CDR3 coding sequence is TGTGCCAGCAGCGCCGGGACTAGCGGGGGCATAGATACGCAGTATTTT. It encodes CASSAGTSGGIDTQYF.